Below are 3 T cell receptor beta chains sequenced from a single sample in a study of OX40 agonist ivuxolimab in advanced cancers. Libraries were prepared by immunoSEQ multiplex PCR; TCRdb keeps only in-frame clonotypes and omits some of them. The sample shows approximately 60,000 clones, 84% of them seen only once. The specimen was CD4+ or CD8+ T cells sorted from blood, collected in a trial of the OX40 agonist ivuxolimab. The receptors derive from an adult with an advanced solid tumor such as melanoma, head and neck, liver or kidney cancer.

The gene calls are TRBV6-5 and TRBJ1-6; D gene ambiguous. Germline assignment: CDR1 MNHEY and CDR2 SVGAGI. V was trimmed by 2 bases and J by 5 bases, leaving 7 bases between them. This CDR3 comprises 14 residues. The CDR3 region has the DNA TGTGCCAGCAGTTACCGGCAGGATAATTCACCCCTCCACTTT. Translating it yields CASSYRQDNSPLHF.

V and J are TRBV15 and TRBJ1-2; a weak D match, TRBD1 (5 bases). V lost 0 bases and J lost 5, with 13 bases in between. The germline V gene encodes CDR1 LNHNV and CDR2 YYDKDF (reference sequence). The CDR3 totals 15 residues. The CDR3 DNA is TGTGCCACCAGCAGAGATCTGGGGCAGGGATATGGCTACACCTTC. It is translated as CATSRDLGQGYGYTF.

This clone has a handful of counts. The CDR3 bases are TGCAGTGGTAGCAGAAAAGAGGAAGCTTTCTTT. Protein: CSGSRKEEAFF. The chain recombines TRBV20-1 with TRBJ1-1; no reliable D call. Germline lookup yields CDR1 DFQATT and CDR2 SNEGSKA (reference sequence). Trimming stripped 7 bases from V and 8 bases from J, with 14 bases between. This CDR3 comprises 11 residues.